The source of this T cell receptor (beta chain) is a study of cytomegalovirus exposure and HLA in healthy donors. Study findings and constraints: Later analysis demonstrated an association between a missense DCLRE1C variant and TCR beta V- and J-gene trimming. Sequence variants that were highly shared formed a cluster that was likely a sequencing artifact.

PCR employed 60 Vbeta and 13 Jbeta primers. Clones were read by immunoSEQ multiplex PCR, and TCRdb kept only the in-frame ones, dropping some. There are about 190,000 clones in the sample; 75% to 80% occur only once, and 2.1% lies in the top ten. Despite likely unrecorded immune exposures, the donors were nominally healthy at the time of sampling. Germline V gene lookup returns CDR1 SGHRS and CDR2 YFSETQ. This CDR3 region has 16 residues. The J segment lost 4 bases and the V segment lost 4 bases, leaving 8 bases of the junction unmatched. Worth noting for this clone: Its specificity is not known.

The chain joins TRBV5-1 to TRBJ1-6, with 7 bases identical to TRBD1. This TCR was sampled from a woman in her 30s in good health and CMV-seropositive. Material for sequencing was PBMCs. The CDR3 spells CASSPGTEVYNSPLHF. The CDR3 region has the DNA TGCGCCAGCAGCCCAGGGACAGAAGTTTATAATTCACCCCTCCACTTT. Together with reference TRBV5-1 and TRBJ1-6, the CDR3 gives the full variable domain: KAGVTQTPRYLIKTRGQQVTLSCSPISGHRSVSWYQQTPGQGLQFLFEYFSETQRNKGNFPGRFSGRQFSNSRSEMNVSTLELGDSALYLCASSPGTEVYNSPLHFGNGTRLTVT.